The 19 T cell receptor beta chains presented below share a single source sample, sequenced in a study of blood T cell repertoires in COVID-19. Profiling relied on immunoSEQ multiplex PCR, and the TCRdb table lists in-frame clones only, not all of them. The sample holds roughly 200,000 clones; approximately 87% are singletons and the top ten take 15% to 20%. The sample consisted of peripheral blood. The source of these receptors is a person aged 65 to 85 with COVID-19, enrolled during active disease.

This sequence joins TRBV11-2 and TRBJ2-5; D call uncertain. Per germline, CDR1 SGHAT and CDR2 FQNNGV. V was clipped by 4 bases and J by 2 bases, with 20 bases between them. The CDR3 is 17 amino acids. CDR3 nucleotide sequence: TGTGCCAGCAGCTCCTCTTTATCCCCAGGCGTTCAAGAGACCCAGTACTTC. It codes for CASSSSLSPGVQETQYF.

As DNA, the CDR3 is TGTGCCAGCAGCTTTTCGGTGGGGCGGGGCTCCTACAATGAGCAGTTCTTC. Its protein is CASSFSVGRGSYNEQFF. This chain connects TRBV7-2 to TRBJ2-1, with a tentative D call TRBD2 (6 bases). The V gene's germline CDR1 is SGHTA and CDR2 FQGNSA. The V and J ends lost 3 bases and 0 bases respectively, with 15 bases between them. There are 17 residues in the CDR3.

The rearrangement uses TRBV30 and TRBJ2-7; D possibly matches TRBD1 or TRBD2 (5 bases each). Looked up from germline, CDR1 is GTSNPN and CDR2 is SVGIG (reference sequence). V was cut by 5 bases and J by 3 bases, with 17 bases left in between. The CDR3 sequence is 14 residues long. CDR3 sequence reads: CAWGRGRQIYEQYF. The DNA for the CDR3 is TGTGCCTGGGGGAGAGGCAGACAGATCTACGAGCAGTACTTC.

The chain combines TRBV14 with TRBJ2-5; 8 bases fit TRBD2. V lost 0 bases, J lost 4 bases, and 7 bases stayed unmatched. Germline values: CDR1 SGHDN, CDR2 FVKESK. There are 16 residues in the CDR3. The CDR3 coding sequence is TGTGCCAGCAGCCAAGATAGCGGGGAAGGTACAGAGACCCAGTACTTC. This encodes CASSQDSGEGTETQYF.

The CDR3 reads CASSLGLLGTDTQYF. CDR3 nucleotide sequence: TGTGCCAGCAGCCTTGGACTATTGGGGACAGATACGCAGTATTTT. This chain connects TRBV7-3 to TRBJ2-3, with D maybe TRBD2 (6 bases). This CDR3 is built from 15 residues. CDR1 is SGHTA, CDR2 FQGTGA, per germline. V lost 5 bases to trimming and J lost 3 bases, with 15 bases between them.

This rearrangement joins TRBV21-1 to TRBJ2-1; the listed D gene, TRBD2, was not tested against the DNA. TRBV21-1 is labeled a pseudogene. This CDR3 contains 22 residues. The CDR3 reads CASSLYRRRLAGGPAFHNEQFF. The CDR3, as DNA: TGTGCCAGCAGTCTTTATCGACGAAGACTAGCGGGGGGGCCAGCCTTCCACAATGAGCAGTTCTTC.

This sequence joins TRBV6-5 and TRBJ2-5; the D is unclear. The CDR3 totals 13 residues. Between the trimmed V and J ends, which lost 5 bases and 5 bases, there was a span of 12 bases. Germline-derived CDR1 and CDR2 are MNHEY and SVGAGI. The CDR3, as DNA: TGTGCCAGCAGTCTCAGGTTTCGCGAGACCCAGTACTTC. It yields the protein CASSLRFRETQYF.

This chain uses TRBV28 with TRBJ1-5; D is ambiguous. The V gene lost 4 bases and the J gene lost 9 bases, with 10 bases spanning the gap. The CDR3 extends over 12 amino acids. Germline V gene data show CDR1 as MDHEN and CDR2 as SYDVKM. CDR3 sequence: CASSSSVRPQHF. The CDR3 region has the DNA TGTGCCAGCAGTTCGTCCGTTCGGCCCCAGCATTTT.

The chain carries TRBV7-9 and TRBJ2-1, with D perhaps matching TRBD2 (5 bases). Germline V CDR1 and CDR2: SEHNR, FQNEAQ (reference sequence). V gave up 5 bases and J gave up 11 bases, with 13 bases separating them. The CDR3 totals 12 residues. The CDR3 is CASSIQRGKQFF. The CDR3, as DNA: TGTGCCAGCAGCATACAACGGGGTAAGCAGTTCTTC.

The chain joins TRBV7-8 to TRBJ2-7; tentatively, D is TRBD2 (6 bases). Deletions cut 6 bases from V and 7 bases from J, with 19 bases between. Germline V gene lookup returns CDR1 SGHVS and CDR2 FQNEAQ. This CDR3 is 14 amino acids long. The CDR3 DNA reads as TGTGCCAGCAGTCGAGTGGAGGGTACGTGGGAGCAGTACTTC. This encodes CASSRVEGTWEQYF.

This sequence joins TRBV9 and TRBJ2-1, with TRBD2 matching over 13 bases. The CDR3 contains 16 residues. V was clipped by 4 bases and J by 3 bases; unmatched bases: 4. The germline V gene encodes CDR1 SGDLS and CDR2 YYNGEE. CDR3 DNA sequence: TGTGCCAGCAGCTCCGGACTAGCGGGGGTCTACAATGAGCAGTTCTTC. This codes for CASSSGLAGVYNEQFF.

This clone occurred once. V and J are TRBV6-5 and TRBJ2-5; TRBD2 might be the D (7 bases). Trimming took off 2 bases at V and 7 bases at J, with 14 bases between the two ends. Germline V lookup: CDR1 MNHEY, CDR2 SVGAGI. The CDR3 has 14 residues. The CDR3 reads CASSYRGGDGTQYF. The CDR3 bases are TGTGCCAGCAGTTACAGAGGGGGGGATGGGACCCAGTACTTC.

CDR3 sequence reads: CASRQGGYEQYF. The CDR3, as DNA: TGTGCCTCCAGACAGGGGGGCTACGAGCAGTACTTC. The chain carries TRBV2 and TRBJ2-7, with 9 bases aligning to TRBD1. With 11 bases clipped from V and 3 bases from J, the junction kept 5 bases outside the gene matches. Germline V CDR1 and CDR2: SNHLY, FYNNEI. The CDR3 is 12 amino acids.

This chain joins TRBV9 and TRBJ1-2; D is possibly TRBD1 (6 bases). Germline lookup yields CDR1 SGDLS and CDR2 YYNGEE. The CDR3 contains 14 residues. V was cut by 5 bases and J by 3 bases, with 14 bases left in between. CDR3 DNA: TGTGCCAGCAGTGACCTCAGGGGAGACTATGGCTACACCTTC. This translates into CASSDLRGDYGYTF.

V is TRBV5-1 and J is TRBJ2-1, with 7 bases lining up with TRBD2. The CDR3 extends over 16 amino acids. The V and J ends lost 3 bases and 2 bases, in that order; junction bases with no gene match: 8. The germline CDR1 and CDR2 sequences are SGHRS and YFSETQ. The DNA for the CDR3 is TGCGCCAGCAGCTCCCCGGGCGGGAGTCCCTACAATGAGCAGTTCTTC. Protein: CASSSPGGSPYNEQFF.

This sequence joins TRBV7-9 and TRBJ1-2; 8 positions match TRBD1. The ends lost 3 bases at V and 2 bases at J; junction bases unmatched: 2. Germline values: CDR1 SEHNR, CDR2 FQNEAQ (reference sequence). The CDR3 is 14 residues long. CDR3 in amino acids: CASSLDRENYGYTF. CDR3 in DNA: TGTGCCAGCAGCTTGGACAGGGAGAACTATGGCTACACCTTC. The full variable domain, with the rest looked up from reference TRBV7-9 and TRBJ1-2, is DTGVSQNPRHKITKRGQNVTFRCDPISEHNRLYWYRQTLGQGPEFLTYFQNEAQLEKSRLLSDRFSAERPKGSFSTLEIQRTEQGDSAMYLCASSLDRENYGYTFGSGTRLTVV.

J is TRBJ2-2 and V is TRBV28, with D possibly TRBD2 on 6 matching bases. Trimming left V 2 bases short and J 4 bases short, with 14 bases between. CDR3 length equals 16 residues. Germline-derived CDR1 and CDR2 are MDHEN and SYDVKM. The CDR3 loop reads CASSLITQGGTGELFF. For the CDR3, the DNA is TGTGCCAGCAGTTTAATTACTCAGGGAGGCACCGGGGAGCTGTTTTTT.

V usage is TRBV6-1 and J usage is TRBJ1-1; no clear D gene. CDR3 length equals 17 residues. Germline CDR1 MNHNS, CDR2 SASEGT. V was trimmed by 3 bases and J by 2 bases, leaving 19 bases between them. CDR3 loop: CASSDQVVGRINTEAFF. The DNA for the CDR3 is TGTGCCAGCAGTGATCAGGTAGTGGGGAGAATTAACACTGAAGCTTTCTTT.

A single count supports this clone. The chain joins TRBV11-2 to TRBJ2-3; TRBD2 is a possible D gene (7 bases). Trimming stripped 5 bases from V and 3 bases from J, with 15 bases between. Germline assignment: CDR1 SGHAT and CDR2 FQNNGV. The CDR3 length is 15 residues. Written as DNA, the CDR3 is TGTGCCAGCAGCCGCGTGGGGGGGCGGACAGATACGCAGTATTTT. Its translation: CASSRVGGRTDTQYF.